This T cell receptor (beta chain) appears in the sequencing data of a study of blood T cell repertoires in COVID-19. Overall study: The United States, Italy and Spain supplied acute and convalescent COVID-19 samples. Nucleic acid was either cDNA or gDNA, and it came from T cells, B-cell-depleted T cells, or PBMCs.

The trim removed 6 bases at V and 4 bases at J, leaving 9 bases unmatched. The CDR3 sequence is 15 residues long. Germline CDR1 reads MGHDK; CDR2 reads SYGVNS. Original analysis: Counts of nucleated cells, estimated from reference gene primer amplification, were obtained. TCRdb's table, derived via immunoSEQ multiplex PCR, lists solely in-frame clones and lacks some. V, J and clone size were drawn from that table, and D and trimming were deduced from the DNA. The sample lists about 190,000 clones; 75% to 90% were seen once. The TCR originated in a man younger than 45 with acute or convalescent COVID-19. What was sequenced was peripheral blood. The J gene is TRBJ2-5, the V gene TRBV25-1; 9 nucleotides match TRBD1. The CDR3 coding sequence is TGTGCCAGCAGCCGGGGACAGGGATCGGGAGAGACCCAGTACTTC. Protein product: CASSRGQGSGETQYF.